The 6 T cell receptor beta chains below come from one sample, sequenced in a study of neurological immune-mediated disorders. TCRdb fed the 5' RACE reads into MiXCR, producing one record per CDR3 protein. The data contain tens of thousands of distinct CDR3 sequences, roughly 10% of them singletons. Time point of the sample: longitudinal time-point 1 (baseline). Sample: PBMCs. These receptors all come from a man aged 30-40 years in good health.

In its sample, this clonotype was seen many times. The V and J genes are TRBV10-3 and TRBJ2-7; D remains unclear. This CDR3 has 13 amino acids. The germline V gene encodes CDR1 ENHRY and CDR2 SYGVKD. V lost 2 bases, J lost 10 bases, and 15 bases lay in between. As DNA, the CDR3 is TGTGCCATCAGTGAGAACGCGGTCCCCGGACAGTACTTC. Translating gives CAISENAVPGQYF.

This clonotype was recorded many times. CDR3 in DNA: TGCAGCGTGACGGTGGCTGGGGCCAACGTCCTGACTTTC. Translated, it gives CSVTVAGANVLTF. This chain joins TRBV29-1 and TRBJ2-6; D is uncertain. This CDR3 has 13 residues. The ends were cut back, 6 bases at V and 2 bases at J, with 8 bases in the middle. The germline V gene has CDR1 SQVTM and CDR2 ANQGSEA. Filled out from reference TRBV29-1 and TRBJ2-6, the complete variable domain reads SAVISQKPSRDICQRGTSLTIQCQVDSQVTMMFWYRQQPGQSLTLIATANQGSEATYESGFVIDKFPISRPNLTFSTLTVSNMSPEDSSIYLCSVTVAGANVLTFGAGSRLTVL.

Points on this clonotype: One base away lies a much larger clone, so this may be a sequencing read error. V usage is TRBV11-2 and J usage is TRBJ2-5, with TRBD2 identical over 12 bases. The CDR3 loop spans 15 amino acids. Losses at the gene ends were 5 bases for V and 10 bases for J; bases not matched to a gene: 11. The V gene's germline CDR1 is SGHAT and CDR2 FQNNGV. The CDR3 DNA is TGTGCCAGCAGCCTGACTAGCGGGAGTGCAGTGAGCCAGTACTTC. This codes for CASSLTSGSAVSQYF.

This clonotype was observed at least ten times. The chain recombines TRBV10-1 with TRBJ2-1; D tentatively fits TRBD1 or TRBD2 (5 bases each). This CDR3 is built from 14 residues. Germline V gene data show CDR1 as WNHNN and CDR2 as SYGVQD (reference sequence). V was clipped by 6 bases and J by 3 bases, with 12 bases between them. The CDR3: CASRPGPDYNEQFF. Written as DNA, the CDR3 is TGCGCCAGCAGGCCGGGACCTGACTACAATGAGCAGTTCTTC.

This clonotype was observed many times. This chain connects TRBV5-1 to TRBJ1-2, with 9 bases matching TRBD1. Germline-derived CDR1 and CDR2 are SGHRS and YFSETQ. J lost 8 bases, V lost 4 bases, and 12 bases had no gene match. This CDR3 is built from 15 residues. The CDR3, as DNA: TGCGCCAGCAGCATTGGCCCGGGACAGGGTGGAGGCTACACCTTC. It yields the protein CASSIGPGQGGGYTF.

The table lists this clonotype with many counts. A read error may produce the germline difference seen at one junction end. Written as DNA, the CDR3 is TGCGCCAGCAGCATTACCCGGGACTCCTTACCGCACTTC. This sequence encodes CASSITRDSLPHF. The chain has TRBV5-1 and TRBJ2-7; D is possibly TRBD2 (6 bases). The CDR3 runs to 13 residues. Germline CDR1 is SGHRS and CDR2 is YFSETQ.